The sequence of this TCR beta chain was determined in a study of cytomegalovirus exposure and HLA in healthy donors. Looking at the study overall: The 500 to 750 first-cohort repertoires and the roughly 130 validation repertoires shared the same platform, a later analysis reported.

Germline CDR1 and CDR2: MDHEN and SYDVKM. CDR3 length: 15 residues. The V segment lost 5 bases and the J segment 5 bases; nucleotides outside the gene matches: 8. Study-wide findings and caveats: According to a subsequent analysis, TCR clusters identified in the first cohort showed a tendency to co-occur across the 110 or so validation repertoires.

The method was immunoSEQ multiplex PCR; TCRdb's version includes in-frame clones alone and lacks a portion of them. The sample lists hundreds of thousands of clones; around four fifths were seen once. Note on this clone: Its antigen remains unidentified.

The receptor's source is a woman between 18 and 29 years old in good health and CMV-seronegative. The chain carries TRBV28 and TRBJ2-7, with TRBD1 matching 11 bases. Input material: PBMCs. CDR3 nucleotides: TGTGCCAGCAGTAACCCGGGACAGGGGGGCCACGAGCAGTACTTC. Protein product: CASSNPGQGGHEQYF.